These 27 T cell receptor beta chains share one sample of origin, sequenced in a study of blood T cell repertoires in COVID-19. Generated by immunoSEQ multiplex PCR, the TCRdb table keeps only in-frame clones and is missing some. This sample has about 400,000 clones; around 89% occur once, and the top ten carry around 4.4%. The sequenced material came from peripheral blood. The receptors shown here come from a young woman with acute or convalescent COVID-19.

V gene TRBV28 combines with J gene TRBJ2-5, with 12 nucleotides matching TRBD2. Per germline, CDR1 MDHEN and CDR2 SYDVKM. The V segment lost 5 bases and the J segment 5 bases; nucleotides outside the gene matches: 3. The length of the CDR3 is 14 residues. The CDR3 region is CASSRLAGEETQYF. The CDR3 nucleotides are TGTGCCAGCAGTCGACTAGCGGGGGAGGAGACCCAGTACTTC.

This clone was detected only a few times. V is TRBV27 and J is TRBJ2-1; D is perhaps TRBD2 (7 bases). The V and J ends lost 8 bases and 9 bases respectively, with 20 bases between them. The CDR3 spans 14 residues. Germline assignment: CDR1 MNHEY and CDR2 SMNVEV (reference sequence). CDR3 nucleotide sequence: TGTGCCAGCTCCCCCGGGGGGCGCTTGGGTGAGCAGTTCTTC. Its translation is CASSPGGRLGEQFF.

The genes are TRBV12-5 and TRBJ2-7, with D uncertain. Germline lookup yields CDR1 LGHNT and CDR2 FRNRAP. V lost 1 base to trimming and J lost 6 bases, with 7 bases between them. The CDR3 totals 12 residues. CDR3 protein: CASGLGLSEQYF. In nucleotides, the CDR3 is TGTGCTAGTGGTTTGGGACTGAGCGAGCAGTACTTC.

The chain couples TRBV28 to TRBJ2-1; D perhaps matches TRBD1 (5 bases). Germline V CDR1 and CDR2: MDHEN, SYDVKM. Trimming left V 1 base short and J 10 bases short, with 20 bases between. CDR3 length equals 16 residues. CDR3 in amino acids: CASSLSLVGQGGEQFF. In DNA, the CDR3 is TGTGCCAGCAGTTTATCGTTAGTGGGCCAGGGCGGCGAGCAGTTCTTC.

This chain joins TRBV7-3 and TRBJ2-7; 8 bases agree with TRBD2. CDR1 SGHTA and CDR2 FQGTGA come from the germline V gene. The CDR3 runs to 15 residues. J lost 9 bases, V lost 3 bases, and 13 bases had no gene match. CDR3 in amino acids: CASSFIPGLGSGQYF. For the CDR3, the DNA is TGTGCCAGCAGCTTCATACCGGGACTAGGGTCGGGGCAGTACTTC.

The rearrangement uses TRBV6-1 and TRBJ2-5; D might be TRBD1 (6 bases). Germline V lookup: CDR1 MNHNS, CDR2 SASEGT. Trimming left V 0 bases short and J 4 bases short, with 12 bases between. The length of the CDR3 is 15 residues. CDR3 in amino acids: CASSEADSRGETQYF. Written as DNA, the CDR3 is TGTGCCAGCAGTGAAGCGGACAGTAGGGGAGAGACCCAGTACTTC.

This clone appeared a few times. V usage is TRBV5-1 and J usage is TRBJ2-3; a weak D match, TRBD2 (6 bases). The V end lost 6 bases, the J end lost 0 bases, and 14 bases lay between the germline ends. CDR1 and CDR2 from the germline V gene are SGHRS and YFSETQ. The CDR3 totals 15 residues. CDR3 protein: CASKILAGSTDTQYF. DNA for the CDR3: TGCGCCAGCAAAATTTTGGCGGGAAGCACAGATACGCAGTATTTT.

CDR3 bases: TGTGCCACCAGCAGAGGGGTTAACTGGGGGGACATTCAGTACTTC. Protein sequence: CATSRGVNWGDIQYF. The rearrangement uses TRBV15 and TRBJ2-4; tentatively, D is TRBD2 (6 bases). The germline V gene has CDR1 LNHNV and CDR2 YYDKDF (reference sequence). This CDR3 region has 15 residues. Trimming removed 1 base at V and 8 bases at J, with 15 bases between.

The CDR3 here is CASSQVLAGPDTQYF. DNA for the CDR3: TGCGCCAGCAGCCAGGTGCTCGCGGGGCCAGATACGCAGTATTTT. This chain uses TRBV5-1 with TRBJ2-3; the D gene is possibly TRBD2 (6 bases). This CDR3 comprises 15 residues. The germline CDR1 and CDR2 sequences are SGHRS and YFSETQ. V was trimmed by 4 bases and J by 4 bases, leaving 16 bases between them.

The V gene is TRBV11-2, the J gene TRBJ2-7; TRBD1 matches 9 bases. The ends lost 7 bases at V and 8 bases at J; junction bases unmatched: 15. Germline assignment: CDR1 SGHAT and CDR2 FQNNGV. The CDR3 has 15 residues. This CDR3 is CASTGVSGQGGKQYF. The DNA for the CDR3 is TGTGCCAGCACAGGCGTTTCGGGACAGGGTGGGAAGCAGTACTTC.

For the CDR3, the DNA is TGTGCCTGGAGTGATCAGTACGTCACAGATACGCAGTATTTT. It is translated as CAWSDQYVTDTQYF. V and J are TRBV30 and TRBJ2-3; D gene unclear. Trimming removed 1 base from V and 2 bases from J, with 10 bases in between. Germline V gives CDR1 GTSNPN, CDR2 SVGIG (reference sequence). The CDR3 is made up of 14 amino acids.

The chain is built from TRBV11-2 and TRBJ1-1, with TRBD1 matching over 9 bases. The J segment lost 7 bases and the V segment lost 5 bases, leaving 5 bases of the junction unmatched. The germline V gene encodes CDR1 SGHAT and CDR2 FQNNGV. This CDR3 has 13 residues. The CDR3, as DNA: TGTGCCAGCAGCCGGACAGGGGTCCGTGAAGCTTTCTTT. Protein: CASSRTGVREAFF.

The gene calls are TRBV6-1 and TRBJ2-6; 7 bases agree with TRBD1. The germline V gene has CDR1 MNHNS and CDR2 SASEGT. The CDR3 is made up of 18 amino acids. V lost 1 base to trimming and J lost 0 bases; unmatched junction nucleotides: 6. In DNA form, the CDR3 reads TGTGCCAGCAGTGAAGTTCCGACAGGGCTCTCTGGGGCCAACGTCCTGACTTTC. Translation gives CASSEVPTGLSGANVLTF.

This chain uses TRBV11-2 with TRBJ2-1, with D possibly matching TRBD1 (5 bases). Germline V gene sequence: CDR1 SGHAT, CDR2 FQNNGV. The CDR3 totals 14 residues. Trimming removed 6 bases from V and 5 bases from J, with 14 bases in between. The CDR3 nucleotides read TGTGCCAGCAGTGAGACAGCTAGAAACAATGAGCAGTTCTTC. It encodes CASSETARNNEQFF.

The chain joins TRBV6-2 or TRBV6-3 to TRBJ2-5, with TRBD2 matching 9 bases. The CDR3 totals 18 residues. With 2 bases clipped from V and 3 bases from J, the junction kept 13 bases outside the gene matches. The germline CDR1 and CDR2 sequences are MNHEY and SVGEGT. Here the CDR3 DNA reads TGTGCCAGCAGTTACGCCCCGATTCGGCGGGGGGGCAAAGAGACCCAGTACTTC. It encodes CASSYAPIRRGGKETQYF.

The chain couples TRBV11-2 to TRBJ1-1, with D maybe TRBD1 (5 bases). This CDR3 comprises 12 residues. Trimming stripped 5 bases from V and 10 bases from J, with 14 bases between. Germline loops: CDR1 SGHAT, CDR2 FQNNGV. The CDR3 region is CASSPAGGSAFF. CDR3 nucleotide sequence: TGTGCCAGCAGCCCCGCGGGGGGATCAGCTTTCTTT.

The chain links TRBV30 to TRBJ2-3; possibly TRBD1 for D (8 bases). The ends were cut back, 5 bases at V and 5 bases at J, with 17 bases in the middle. Germline V lookup: CDR1 GTSNPN, CDR2 SVGIG (reference sequence). The CDR3 is 14 amino acids. CDR3 nucleotide sequence: TGTGCCTGGCAAACAGGGGGGGGGTTAGATACGCAGTATTTT. Translated: CAWQTGGGLDTQYF.

The chain combines TRBV7-9 with TRBJ1-2; possibly TRBD1 for D (6 bases). The CDR3 is 13 amino acids. Per the germline V gene, CDR1 is SEHNR and CDR2 is FQNEAQ (reference sequence). The V end was cut by 6 bases, the J end by 4 bases, with 12 bases between. CDR3 nucleotide sequence: TGTGCCAGCAGGGCGGGGGGCAGCTATGGCTACACCTTC. This codes for CASRAGGSYGYTF.

The chain uses TRBV5-4 and TRBJ2-5; D ambiguous. V lost 5 bases and J 2 bases, leaving 10 bases between the germline ends. Germline V gene lookup returns CDR1 SGHNT and CDR2 YYREEE (reference sequence). The CDR3 consists of 13 residues. CDR3 DNA: TGTGCCAGCAGTCAGGCGCAGCAAGAGACCCAGTACTTC. Translation: CASSQAQQETQYF.

J is TRBJ1-5 and V is TRBV10-3, with TRBD1 matching 7 bases. The CDR3 runs 13 residues. The V and J ends lost 4 bases and 7 bases, in that order; junction bases with no gene match: 4. CDR1 ENHRY and CDR2 SYGVKD come from the germline V gene. The CDR3 DNA reads TGTGCCATCAGTGCGACAGGGTACCAGCCCCAGCATTTT. The encoded protein is CAISATGYQPQHF.

V usage is TRBV2 and J usage is TRBJ2-7; D gene unclear. The V gene's germline CDR1 is SNHLY and CDR2 FYNNEI. The CDR3 is 14 residues long. V lost 6 bases and J lost 5, with 17 bases in between. The CDR3 sequence: CASSAILRGHEQYF. CDR3 DNA sequence: TGTGCCAGCAGCGCCATCCTTAGAGGCCACGAGCAGTACTTC.

The CDR3 sequence: CASTPWRGRGGYTF. The CDR3 bases are TGTGCCAGCACCCCTTGGAGGGGGCGAGGAGGCTACACCTTC. The V call is TRBV28, the J call TRBJ1-2; 7 bases align to TRBD1. The length of the CDR3 is 14 residues. Germline-derived CDR1 and CDR2 are MDHEN and SYDVKM. After removal of 7 bases from V and 8 bases from J, the junction contained 13 bases not matched to a gene.

The rearrangement uses TRBV19 and TRBJ1-5; D is possibly TRBD1 (6 bases). The CDR3 loop spans 14 amino acids. Germline V lookup: CDR1 LNHDA, CDR2 SQIVND (reference sequence). The V gene lost 5 bases and the J gene lost 3 bases, with 11 bases spanning the gap. CDR3 in DNA: TGTGCCAGTAGTCGTCCAGGGGACAATCAGCCCCAGCATTTT. Protein sequence: CASSRPGDNQPQHF. The variable domain in full, completed from reference TRBV19 and TRBJ1-5, reads DGGITQSPKYLFRKEGQNVTLSCEQNLNHDAMYWYRQDPGQGLRLIYYSQIVNDFQKGDIAEGYSVSREKKESFPLTVTSAQKNPTAFYLCASSRPGDNQPQHFGDGTRLSIL.

The rearrangement joins TRBV5-5 to TRBJ2-2; 7 bases are a match to TRBD1. The CDR3 covers 16 residues. Germline CDR1 SGHKS, CDR2 YYEKEE (reference sequence). The V segment lost 4 bases and the J segment 2 bases; nucleotides outside the gene matches: 8. This CDR3 reads CASSNWGTDNTGELFF. CDR3 nucleotide sequence: TGTGCCAGCAGCAACTGGGGGACAGACAACACCGGGGAGCTGTTTTTT.

V gene TRBV30 combines with J gene TRBJ2-3, with TRBD2 identical over 15 bases. The CDR3 spans 18 residues. V gave up 1 base and J gave up 2 bases; unmatched junction bases: 7. The germline V gene encodes CDR1 GTSNPN and CDR2 SVGIG (reference sequence). CDR3 loop: CAWSAGLAGGPLTDTQYF. The CDR3 nucleotides are TGTGCCTGGAGTGCAGGACTAGCGGGGGGGCCCCTCACAGATACGCAGTATTTT.

The V gene is TRBV7-9, the J gene TRBJ2-7, with 9 bases that match TRBD1. The CDR3 is made up of 16 amino acids. Germline V gene data show CDR1 as SEHNR and CDR2 as FQNEAQ (reference sequence). V dropped 5 bases and J dropped 0; count of bases not matched to a gene: 8. In DNA form, the CDR3 reads TGTGCCAGCAGCCCTGGACAGGGGCTTAGCTCCTACGAGCAGTACTTC. Amino acids: CASSPGQGLSSYEQYF.

J is TRBJ2-1 and V is TRBV7-3; perhaps TRBD2 as D (5 bases). The germline CDR1 and CDR2 sequences are SGHTA and FQGTGA. Trimming left V 5 bases short and J 0 bases short, with 11 bases between. The CDR3 covers 15 residues. CDR3 sequence reads: CASSPDSNSYNEQFF. In DNA, the CDR3 is TGTGCCAGCAGCCCGGACTCCAACTCCTACAATGAGCAGTTCTTC.